This TCR beta chain was documented in a study of blood T cell repertoires in COVID-19. The overall study: The cDNA or gDNA used as material had been derived from T cells, B-cell-depleted T cells, or PBMCs.

The authors' processing: The assay estimated nucleated cells by amplifying reference gene primers. The table came from immunoSEQ multiplex PCR; TCRdb's copy has only in-frame clones and leaves some out. V and J calls and clone size are copied from that table; D and trimming were computed from the DNA. The sample carries over 200,000 clones, around 80% recorded once. The germline V and J ends were trimmed by 6 bases and 1 base, with 10 bases remaining between them. This CDR3 is built from 14 residues. CDR1 is KGHSH and CDR2 is LQKENI in the germline V gene. This sequence originates from an older man with acute or convalescent COVID-19. Material for sequencing was peripheral blood. This chain connects TRBV18 to TRBJ1-5, with a possible D match to TRBD1 (5 bases). The DNA of the CDR3 is TGTGCCAGCTCGTCGACAGCGAGCAATCAGCCCCAGCATTTT. Translating it yields CASSSTASNQPQHF.